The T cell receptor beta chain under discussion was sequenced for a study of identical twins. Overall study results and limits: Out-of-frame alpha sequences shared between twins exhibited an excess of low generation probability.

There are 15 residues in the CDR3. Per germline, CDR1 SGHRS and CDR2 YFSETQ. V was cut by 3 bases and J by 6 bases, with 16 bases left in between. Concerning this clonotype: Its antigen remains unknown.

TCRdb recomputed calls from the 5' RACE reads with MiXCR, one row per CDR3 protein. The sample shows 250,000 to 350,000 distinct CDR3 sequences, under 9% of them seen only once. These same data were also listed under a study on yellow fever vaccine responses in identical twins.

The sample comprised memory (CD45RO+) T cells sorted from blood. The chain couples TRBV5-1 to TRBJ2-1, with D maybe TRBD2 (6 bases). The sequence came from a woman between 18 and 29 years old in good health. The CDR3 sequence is CASSSIAGLRNEQFF. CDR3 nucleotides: TGCGCCAGCAGCTCAATTGCGGGACTCCGCAATGAGCAGTTCTTC.